The next 17 T cell receptor beta chains were all read from a single sample in a study of blood T cell repertoires in COVID-19. TCRdb's table, derived via immunoSEQ multiplex PCR, lists solely in-frame clones and lacks some. The data show over 200,000 clones, with roughly nine tenths seen just once and 3.1% held by the top ten. Sequencing input: PBMCs or T cells enriched from blood (not recorded which). The receptors come from a woman aged 45 to 65 in a cohort exposed to, infected with or recovered from COVID-19 (not recorded which).

The chain is built from TRBV4-2 and TRBJ2-3; 7 nucleotides line up with TRBD1. V was pared by 1 base and J by 3 bases, with 7 bases of the junction left unmatched. This CDR3 has 16 amino acids. Germline V CDR1 and CDR2: LGHNA, YNFKEQ. The CDR3 sequence: CASSQGVTGATDTQYF. The CDR3 nucleotides read TGTGCCAGCAGCCAAGGTGTAACAGGGGCAACAGATACGCAGTATTTT.

The chain recombines TRBV4-2 with TRBJ1-5, with 8 positions matching TRBD1. Looked up from germline, CDR1 is LGHNA and CDR2 is YNFKEQ. The CDR3 runs 17 residues. The trim removed 0 bases at V and 6 bases at J, leaving 10 bases unmatched. Here the CDR3 DNA reads TGTGCCAGCAGCCAAGATTTGGGACAGGACAGGCCTCAGCCCCAGCATTTT. This sequence encodes CASSQDLGQDRPQPQHF.

This chain links TRBV7-2 with TRBJ2-7, with D maybe TRBD1 (5 bases). The germline V gene has CDR1 SGHTA and CDR2 FQGNSA. The V gene lost 1 base and the J gene lost 3 bases, with 10 bases spanning the gap. The CDR3 is made up of 14 amino acids. CDR3 in amino acids: CASSLGTGYYEQYF. CDR3 coding DNA: TGTGCCAGCAGCTTAGGCACAGGATACTACGAGCAGTACTTC.

The chain carries TRBV5-5 and TRBJ1-1; no clear D. This CDR3 is built from 14 residues. Deletions cut 2 bases from V and 0 bases from J, with 8 bases between. CDR1 is SGHKS and CDR2 is YYEKEE in the germline V gene (reference sequence). CDR3 DNA sequence: TGTGCCAGCAGCTTCCCAGGTATGAACACTGAAGCTTTCTTT. Translating it yields CASSFPGMNTEAFF.

The V and J genes are TRBV4-2 and TRBJ2-7; 9 nucleotides line up with TRBD1. The CDR3 consists of 14 residues. V dropped 6 bases and J dropped 2; count of bases not matched to a gene: 5. Germline V CDR1 and CDR2: LGHNA, YNFKEQ. The CDR3 spells CASSSGTGPYEQYF. For the CDR3, the DNA is TGTGCCAGCAGTTCCGGGACAGGGCCCTACGAGCAGTACTTC.

This rearrangement joins TRBV19 to TRBJ1-5; D is undetermined. The CDR3 runs to 15 residues. Trimming took off 1 base at V and 3 bases at J, with 10 bases between the two ends. Germline V CDR1 and CDR2: LNHDA, SQIVND (reference sequence). The CDR3 nucleotides read TGTGCCAGTAGTATAGCCTCACAGACCAATCAGCCCCAGCATTTT. Protein product: CASSIASQTNQPQHF.

This clone is a singleton in its sample. The genes are TRBV4-3 and TRBJ1-5; D is unclear. Germline V lookup: CDR1 LGHNA, CDR2 YSLEER. The CDR3 has 13 amino acids. With 0 bases removed from V and 6 bases from J, the gap between germline ends came to 6 bases. The CDR3 protein is CASSQEIAQPQHF. The CDR3 DNA sequence: TGCGCCAGCAGCCAAGAAATAGCTCAGCCCCAGCATTTT.

This clone was seen only a few times. The rearrangement uses TRBV2 and TRBJ2-3; TRBD1 aligns across 9 bases. This CDR3 contains 14 residues. Looked up from germline, CDR1 is SNHLY and CDR2 is FYNNEI. With V trimmed by 7 bases and J by 4 bases, 6 bases remained unmatched. CDR3 nucleotides: TGTGCCAGCACGGGACAGGGAGAGGCAGATACGCAGTATTTT. Its protein product is CASTGQGEADTQYF.

The chain combines TRBV4-1 with TRBJ1-5; D not resolved. Germline CDR1 reads MGHRA; CDR2 reads YSYEKL. This CDR3 is 17 amino acids long. V was cut by 4 bases and J by 0 bases, with 16 bases left in between. The CDR3 DNA follows: TGCGCCAGCAGCCCCGGAGGGTTAGCGATTAGCAATCAGCCCCAGCATTTT. The encoded protein is CASSPGGLAISNQPQHF.

The rearrangement joins TRBV19 to TRBJ1-5; 8 bases match TRBD1. Trimming cost V 3 bases and J 6 bases; bases outside gene matches: 4. The CDR3 sequence is 14 residues long. Germline V gives CDR1 LNHDA, CDR2 SQIVND (reference sequence). The CDR3 DNA reads TGTGCCAGTAGTATCAGGGGGCCGGTTCAGCCCCAGCATTTT. As protein: CASSIRGPVQPQHF.

V and J are TRBV6-5 and TRBJ1-2, with D perhaps matching TRBD1 (6 bases). The CDR3 length is 13 residues. Germline V gene data show CDR1 as MNHEY and CDR2 as SVGAGI. V lost 0 bases and J lost 6, with 8 bases in between. In DNA form, the CDR3 reads TGTGCCAGCAGTTACTCGCGGGGGCATGGCTACACCTTC. This codes for CASSYSRGHGYTF.

The gene calls are TRBV27 and TRBJ1-6, with D possibly being TRBD1 (6 bases). The V and J ends lost 0 bases and 6 bases respectively, with 18 bases between them. The CDR3 is 18 amino acids. In germline, CDR1 is MNHEY, CDR2 SMNVEV (reference sequence). The CDR3: CASSLSTGGHRINSPLHF. CDR3 sequence (DNA): TGTGCCAGCAGTTTATCTACGGGGGGGCACCGAATTAATTCACCCCTCCACTTT.

This clone occurred once. The chain employs TRBV7-2 and TRBJ1-1, with TRBD1 matching over 11 bases. Trimming at V came to 5 bases and at J to 5 bases, leaving 10 bases not matched to a gene. The CDR3 spans 16 residues. Germline loops: CDR1 SGHTA, CDR2 FQGNSA. In nucleotides, the CDR3 is TGTGCCAGCAGCCCAGGTTGGGGACAGGGGGGGACTGAAGCTTTCTTT. Translating gives CASSPGWGQGGTEAFF.

The J gene is TRBJ1-2, the V gene TRBV9; D is unresolved. CDR1 SGDLS and CDR2 YYNGEE come from the germline V gene. The CDR3 length is 16 residues. Trimming shortened V by 3 bases and J by 4 bases, and 19 bases separated the two germline ends. Here the CDR3 reads CASSAPARGQPYGYTF. CDR3 sequence (DNA): TGTGCCAGCAGCGCCCCGGCGCGTGGGCAGCCCTATGGCTACACCTTC.

The chain recombines TRBV7-9 with TRBJ2-7, with a tentative D call TRBD1 (6 bases). Between the trimmed V and J ends, which lost 4 bases and 3 bases, there was a span of 16 bases. The CDR3 sequence is 15 residues long. Germline V gives CDR1 SEHNR, CDR2 FQNEAQ (reference sequence). The CDR3 reads CASSSAQGLDYEQYF. The CDR3 DNA follows: TGTGCCAGCAGCTCCGCACAGGGATTGGACTACGAGCAGTACTTC.

The CDR3 DNA reads TGTGCCAGCAGACTCCGAGGGACAGGGGAAGCTTTCTTT. As protein: CASRLRGTGEAFF. The chain joins TRBV6-4 to TRBJ1-1, with 9 nucleotides matching TRBD1. There are 13 residues in the CDR3. Germline values: CDR1 MRHNA, CDR2 SNTAGT. The trim removed 6 bases at V and 8 bases at J, leaving 7 bases unmatched.

This rearrangement joins TRBV5-1 to TRBJ2-1; D unclear. There are 17 residues in the CDR3. CDR1 is SGHRS and CDR2 is YFSETQ in the germline V gene. The V gene lost 1 base and the J gene lost 3 bases, with 17 bases spanning the gap. DNA for the CDR3: TGCGCCAGCAGCTTGAAAACTACCTCGCTCGGCTACAATGAGCAGTTCTTC. Its translation: CASSLKTTSLGYNEQFF.